This TCR beta chain was found in a study of shared clonotypes between healthy human individuals. In its sample, this clone was seen a few times. V dropped 4 bases and J dropped 10; count of bases not matched to a gene: 6. This CDR3 has 13 residues. Germline V gene data show CDR1 as GTSNPN and CDR2 as SVGIG (reference sequence). The study ran the assay at deep level. The protocol was immunoSEQ multiplex PCR, while the TCRdb copy is restricted to in-frame clones and leaves out a portion. The table records roughly 2.5 million clones, around nine tenths of them present only once. V gene TRBV30 combines with J gene TRBJ1-6; TRBD1 matches at 8 bases. The TCR was taken from a man younger than 35 in good health. The sequenced sample consisted of naive CD4+ T cells sorted from blood. Documented subset: CD45RA+ positively selected. CDR3 DNA sequence: TGTGCCTGGAAAGACAGGGGAAGATCACCCCTCCACTTT. This translates into CAWKDRGRSPLHF. The variable domain in full, with the rest retrieved from reference TRBV30 and TRBJ1-6, is SQTIHQWPATLVQPVGSPLSLECTVEGTSNPNLYWYRQAAGRGLQLLFYSVGIGQISSEVPQNLSASRPQDRQFILSSKKLLLSDSGFYLCAWKDRGRSPLHFGNGTRLTVT.